This T cell receptor beta chain is drawn from a study of shared clonotypes between healthy human individuals. Study-level points and caveats: Among donors, clonotype sharing was expected to be affected by sequencing depth.

From CD4+ cells came CD45RA+ naive and CD45RA-negative memory subsets. The length of the CDR3 is 16 residues. CDR1 SGHDN and CDR2 FVKESK come from the germline V gene. With 0 bases clipped from V and 1 base from J, the junction kept 0 bases outside the gene matches. This clone was found once. What it binds is unknown. Sequencing used immunoSEQ multiplex PCR; TCRdb keeps in-frame clones, though not all of them. The sample contains some 1 million clones, about 76% of which appear only once. This chain connects TRBV14 to TRBJ1-6; 7 nucleotides align to TRBD1. The receptor comes from a man between 18 and 35 years old in good health. The sample consisted of memory CD4+ T cells sorted from blood. The subset here: CD45RA-negative fraction. CDR3 region: CASSQDRGSYNSPLHF. CDR3 nucleotides: TGTGCCAGCAGCCAAGACAGGGGGTCCTATAATTCACCCCTCCACTTT.